This T cell receptor beta chain was identified in a study of human T cells and chemical hapten exposure. This clonotype was seen at least ten times. Time point in this sample: pre-sensitization, week 0. Documented treatment: therapeutic diphenylcyclopropenone sensitization with weekly scalp DPC. Unique molecular identifiers were attached to individual cDNA molecules within the library. TCRdb independently ran MiXCR on the RACE reads; one entry per CDR3 protein. The sample contains 350,000 to 450,000 distinct CDR3 sequences, around 5.5% of which appear only once. Sequenced material: whole blood, taken in connection with sensitization to the hapten diphenylcyclopropenone (DPC). The TCR originated in a woman in her forties or fifties with alopecia areata. Some clones in this sample may be carry-over from other donors' samples.

The CDR3 protein is CASSYDTSGRNNEQFF. The DNA for the CDR3 is TGTGCCAGCAGTTACGATACTAGCGGGAGAAACAATGAGCAGTTCTTC. The chain couples TRBV6-2 or TRBV6-3 to TRBJ2-1; 11 positions match TRBD2. J gave up 5 bases and V 2 bases, and 5 bases lay outside the gene matches. Germline CDR1 MNHEY, CDR2 SVGEGT. This CDR3 is built from 16 residues.